What follows are 5 T cell receptor beta chains derived from one specimen sequenced in a study of blood T cell repertoires in COVID-19. Sequencing used immunoSEQ multiplex PCR; TCRdb keeps in-frame clones, though not all of them. The sample holds around 130,000 clones, approximately 78% seen once. The sample comprised peripheral blood. Receptors were obtained from an elderly woman with acute or convalescent COVID-19.

The chain has TRBV27 and TRBJ1-5; TRBD1 might be the D (5 bases). CDR1 and CDR2 from the germline V gene are MNHEY and SMNVEV (reference sequence). The CDR3 runs to 14 residues. Trimming cost V 5 bases and J 1 base, with 9 bases left between them. CDR3 loop: CASSERGSNQPQHF. CDR3 sequence (DNA): TGTGCCAGCAGTGAAAGGGGAAGCAATCAGCCCCAGCATTTT.

The chain combines TRBV19 with TRBJ2-1; D is undetermined. This CDR3 region has 14 residues. Germline values: CDR1 LNHDA, CDR2 SQIVND (reference sequence). V was pared by 5 bases and J by 0 bases, with 8 bases between. The CDR3 here is CASSALSSYNEQFF. CDR3 nucleotides: TGTGCCAGTAGTGCTTTGAGCTCCTACAATGAGCAGTTCTTC.

The chain joins TRBV12-3 or TRBV12-4 to TRBJ2-1; no clear D. V shed 3 bases and J shed 7 bases, with 10 bases lying between them. This CDR3 is built from 13 residues. The CDR3 region is CASSLSPRNEQFF. The DNA of the CDR3 is TGTGCCAGCAGTTTGAGCCCCCGTAATGAGCAGTTCTTC.

The chain recombines TRBV7-2 with TRBJ1-4; TRBD1 matches at 8 bases. Per germline, CDR1 SGHTA and CDR2 FQGNSA. The CDR3 has 15 amino acids. The trim removed 4 bases at V and 8 bases at J, leaving 9 bases unmatched. The CDR3 sequence is CASSSPGQVGEKLFF. The DNA for the CDR3 is TGTGCCAGCAGCTCCCCGGGACAGGTCGGAGAAAAACTGTTTTTT.

The chain links TRBV19 to TRBJ1-2, with D unclear. The CDR3 has 13 amino acids. V lost 2 bases and J lost 8, with 12 bases in between. The germline V gene has CDR1 LNHDA and CDR2 SQIVND (reference sequence). This CDR3 reads CASSIQSAGGYTF. The CDR3 coding sequence is TGTGCCAGTAGTATACAGTCCGCAGGCGGCTACACCTTC.